This is a list of T cell receptor beta chains from one sample in a study of glioma-infiltrating T cells. One entry per CDR3 protein, called by TCRdb with MiXCR from the multiplex PCR reads. The data hold roughly 190,000 distinct CDR3 sequences, with about 32% observed a single time. The sample consisted of glioma tissue, nonneoplastic brain tissue, or PBMCs (not recorded which). The receptors shown here come from a human donor with low-grade glioma or glioblastoma, undergoing nonglioma brain surgery, or in good health (not recorded which). The conserved cysteine and the conserved F or W are not part of the CDR3 here. D genes are given only for firm matches.

>TRBV30|TRBJ1-2|NA
AWSVGATSNYGYT
>TRBV29-1|TRBJ2-1|NA
SARKDSAYNEQF
>TRBV7-2|TRBJ1-3|NA
ASSAETPGAGVGNTIY
>TRBV24-1|TRBJ2-1|TRBD2
ATSAAGEGTTKNEQF
>TRBV24-1|TRBJ1-2|NA
ATSDYSNYGYT
>TRBV28|TRBJ2-7|NA
ASSSLPRATYEQY
>TRBV10-3|TRBJ1-1|NA
AGKGVMNTEAF
>TRBV6-5|TRBJ2-1|TRBD2
ASSYSYGTSRIYNEQF
>TRBV27|TRBJ2-2|TRBD2
ASIPTGLAGGTGELF
>TRBV19|TRBJ2-7|TRBD2
ASRPLAGDLHEQY
>TRBV7-7|TRBJ2-5|NA
ASSFTGLQETQY
>TRBV25-1|TRBJ1-1|NA
ASTETGTNTEAF
>TRBV5-4|TRBJ2-3|TRBD1
ASSSGQTDTQY
>TRBV20-1|TRBJ2-1|NA
SASGDEQF
>TRBV7-3|TRBJ2-4|NA
AIPSWVRKNIQY
>TRBV28|TRBJ2-1|NA
ASVSGGAYEQF
>TRBV5-1|TRBJ2-1|TRBD1
ASQEGQGYNEQF